This T cell receptor (beta chain) was recovered during a study of blood T cell repertoires in COVID-19. On the study more broadly: PBMCs, B-cell-depleted T cells, or T cells were the source of the cDNA or gDNA that made up the material.

Repertoires were generated with immunoSEQ multiplex PCR, while TCRdb's copy carries only in-frame clones and drops some. The sample lists over 85,000 clones, more than 75% occurring once. The germline CDR1 and CDR2 sequences are SGHNT and YYREEE (reference sequence). The CDR3 runs 15 residues. V lost 4 bases, J lost 0 bases, and 11 bases lay in between. The TCR originated in a man between 60 and 75 years old with active or convalescent COVID-19. This rearrangement joins TRBV5-4 to TRBJ2-4; D call uncertain. The sequenced material came from peripheral blood. This CDR3 reads CASSTDLIAKNIQYF. DNA for the CDR3: TGTGCCAGCAGCACTGATCTTATAGCCAAAAACATTCAGTACTTC. Full variable domain (missing parts from reference TRBV5-4 and TRBJ2-4): ETGVTQSPTHLIKTRGQQVTLRCSSQSGHNTVSWYQQALGQGPQFIFQYYREEENGRGNFPPRFSGLQFPNYSSELNVNALELDDSALYLCASSTDLIAKNIQYFGAGTRLSVL.